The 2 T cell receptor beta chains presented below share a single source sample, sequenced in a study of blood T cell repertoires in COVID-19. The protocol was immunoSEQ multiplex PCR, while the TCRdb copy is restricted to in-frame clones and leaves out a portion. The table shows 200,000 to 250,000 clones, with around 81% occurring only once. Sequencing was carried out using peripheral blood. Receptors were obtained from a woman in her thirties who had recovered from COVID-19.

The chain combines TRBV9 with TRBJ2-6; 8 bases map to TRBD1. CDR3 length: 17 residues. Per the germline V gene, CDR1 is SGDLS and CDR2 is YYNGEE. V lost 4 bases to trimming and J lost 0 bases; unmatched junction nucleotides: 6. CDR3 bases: TGTGCCAGCAGCACATGGGACAGGTACTCTGGGGCCAACGTCCTGACTTTC. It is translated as CASSTWDRYSGANVLTF.

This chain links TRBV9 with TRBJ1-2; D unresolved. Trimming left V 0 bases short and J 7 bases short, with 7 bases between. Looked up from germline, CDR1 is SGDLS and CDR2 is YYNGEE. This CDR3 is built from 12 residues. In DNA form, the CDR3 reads TGTGCCAGCAGCGTAGGTGAGATTGGCTACACCTTC. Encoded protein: CASSVGEIGYTF.